This T cell receptor beta chain is drawn from a study of T-cell reconstitution after alpha-beta-depleted transplantation in children. Overall study results and limits: T-cell counts and diversity were attributed mostly to newly produced T cells one year after transplant. Elevated TCRbeta diversity at day 60 was traced, in some patients, to surviving recipient T cells and thymic progenitors. Several hundred graft clones that had expanded were reportedly the source of alpha-beta T cells about two months after transplant.

The CDR3 covers 13 residues. Trimming left V 1 base short and J 7 bases short, with 7 bases between. Germline CDR1 reads SGHTA; CDR2 reads FQGNSA. Comments on this clonotype: What it binds is unknown.

Unique molecular identifiers were used to barcode this TCRbeta library. Each CDR3 protein is one row after TCRdb ran MiXCR on the PCR reads. Of around 200,000 distinct CDR3 sequences listed, about 8.7% were seen once; the top ten hold 35% to 45%. Specimen: PBMCs, mostly from graft donor cells, collected 360 days after TCRalphabeta/CD19-depleted stem cell transplant. This chain joins TRBV7-2 and TRBJ2-2; no clear D. The TCR comes from a male patient between 2 and 10 years old who had a stem cell transplant for acute myeloid leukemia, so the T cells may come from the graft donor. The chain's CDR3 is CASSLGFIGELFF. The CDR3 region has the DNA TGTGCCAGCAGCTTAGGGTTCATCGGGGAGCTGTTTTTT.